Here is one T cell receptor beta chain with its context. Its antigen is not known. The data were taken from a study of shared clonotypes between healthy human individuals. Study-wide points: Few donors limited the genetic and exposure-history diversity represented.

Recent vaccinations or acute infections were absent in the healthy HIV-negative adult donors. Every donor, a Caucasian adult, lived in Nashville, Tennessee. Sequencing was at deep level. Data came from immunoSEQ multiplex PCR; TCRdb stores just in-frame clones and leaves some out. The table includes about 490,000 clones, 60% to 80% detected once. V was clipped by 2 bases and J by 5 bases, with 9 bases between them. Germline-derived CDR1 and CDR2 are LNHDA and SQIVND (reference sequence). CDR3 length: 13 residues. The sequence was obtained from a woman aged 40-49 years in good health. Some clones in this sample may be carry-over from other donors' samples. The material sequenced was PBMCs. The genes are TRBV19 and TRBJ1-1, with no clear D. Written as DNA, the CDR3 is TGTGCCAGTAGTATACCCCGGAGGACTGAAGCTTTCTTT. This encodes CASSIPRRTEAFF.